This record covers a single T cell receptor (beta chain). The antigen remains unidentified. Germline V gene data show CDR1 as SGHVS and CDR2 as FQNEAQ. The CDR3 extends over 16 amino acids. V was cut by 1 base and J by 0 bases, with 10 bases left in between. The data are from a study of beta chain features in type 1 diabetes. The study reverse transcribed the entire isolated RNA, so it sequenced expressed TCRB transcripts. Assay used: immunoSEQ multiplex PCR; TCRdb lists only in-frame clones, some missing. The sample carries hundreds of thousands of clones, roughly 12% recorded once. Study outcomes and limitations: Insertions at VDJ junctions were less frequent in type 1 diabetes patients. These patients also deleted more nucleotides at the same junctions.

The specimen sequenced was naive CD4+ T cells from blood. The V call is TRBV7-8, the J call TRBJ1-3; D is uncertain. The TCR sequence derives from a man between 18 and 35 years old in good health. The CDR3 DNA reads as TGTGCCAGCAGCTTAGTTCCAGGCCCCTCTGGAAACACCATATATTTT. Encoded protein: CASSLVPGPSGNTIYF.